The 24 T cell receptor beta chains below all came from one sample that was sequenced in a study of PD-1 blockade in classical Hodgkin lymphoma. Clones were sequenced by immunoSEQ multiplex PCR, and TCRdb holds only the in-frame ones, with some missing. Of about 94,000 clones detected, roughly nine tenths appear once; the ten largest clones hold around 10%. Every single patient, without exception, relapsed after autologous stem cell transplantation, and brentuximab vedotin exposure varied. Sequencing used peripheral blood mononuclear cells (PBMCs), obtained before the second cycle of nivolumab. The receptors here all came from a human donor with classical Hodgkin lymphoma.

J is TRBJ1-1 and V is TRBV6-6, with 11 bases that match TRBD1. Losses at the gene ends were 2 bases for V and 5 bases for J; bases not matched to a gene: 7. Per germline, CDR1 MNHNY and CDR2 SVGAGI (reference sequence). The CDR3 is 16 amino acids. The CDR3 sequence is CASSYGDRGMGTEAFF. The CDR3 region has the DNA TGTGCCAGCAGTTACGGGGACAGGGGGATGGGGACTGAAGCTTTCTTT.

This rearrangement joins TRBV28 to TRBJ2-7; D possibly corresponds to TRBD2 (6 bases). The CDR3 is 14 residues long. The germline V gene has CDR1 MDHEN and CDR2 SYDVKM. V was clipped by 3 bases and J by 6 bases, with 15 bases between them. The CDR3 reads CASSLGGALREQYF. The CDR3 bases are TGTGCCAGCAGTTTGGGGGGAGCTTTGCGCGAGCAGTACTTC.

In this sample, this clone turned up a few times. The chain couples TRBV27 to TRBJ2-1; 8 bases fit TRBD1. V gave up 8 bases and J gave up 1 base; unmatched junction bases: 4. The germline V gene has CDR1 MNHEY and CDR2 SMNVEV (reference sequence). This CDR3 has 14 residues. The CDR3 loop is CASRRTGSYNEQFF. CDR3 DNA: TGTGCCAGCCGGAGGACAGGGTCCTACAATGAGCAGTTCTTC.

The rearrangement joins TRBV6-1 to TRBJ2-3; TRBD2 agrees at 11 bases. Germline lookup yields CDR1 MNHNS and CDR2 SASEGT. This CDR3 spans 20 amino acids. V trimming: 1 base; J trimming: 1 base; junction bases outside the gene matches: 13. CDR3 sequence: CASSEEGGLADLKGTDTQYF. CDR3 DNA sequence: TGTGCCAGCAGTGAAGAGGGGGGACTAGCGGACCTTAAAGGCACAGATACGCAGTATTTT.

This chain joins TRBV11-2 and TRBJ2-1, with 11 bases fitting TRBD2. Germline V gene data show CDR1 as SGHAT and CDR2 as FQNNGV. Trimming cost V 2 bases and J 5 bases; bases outside gene matches: 8. This CDR3 has 17 residues. The CDR3 sequence is CASSLTSGSEKDNEQFF. The CDR3 bases are TGTGCCAGCAGCTTAACTAGCGGGAGCGAAAAGGACAATGAGCAGTTCTTC.

The CDR3 nucleotides read TGTGCCAGCAGCTTGAGGACAGGGAATAATTCACCCCTCCACTTT. Protein: CASSLRTGNNSPLHF. The rearrangement uses TRBV11-1 and TRBJ1-6, with 8 positions matching TRBD1. Germline lookup yields CDR1 SGHAT and CDR2 FQDESV (reference sequence). Unmatched junction bases numbered 3, after V lost 3 bases and J lost 5 bases. This CDR3 is built from 15 residues.

V gene TRBV19 combines with J gene TRBJ2-7; 14 bases match TRBD2. The CDR3 is 14 amino acids. Germline lookup yields CDR1 LNHDA and CDR2 SQIVND (reference sequence). V shed 6 bases, J shed 4 bases, and the junction held 2 bases outside the gene matches. The CDR3 nucleotides read TGTGCCAGTAGCGGACTAGCGGGGGGATACGAGCAGTACTTC. Amino acid sequence: CASSGLAGGYEQYF.

This chain joins TRBV5-1 and TRBJ2-1, with TRBD2 identical over 9 bases. Trimming removed 4 bases from V and 4 bases from J; junction bases left unmatched: 9. The CDR3 spans 16 residues. CDR1 and CDR2 from the germline V gene are SGHRS and YFSETQ. The CDR3 region has the DNA TGCGCCAGCAGCCCGAAACTAGCGGGTAGTTACAATGAGCAGTTCTTC. Its translation is CASSPKLAGSYNEQFF. Combining the CDR3 with reference TRBV5-1 and TRBJ2-1 gives the whole variable domain KAGVTQTPRYLIKTRGQQVTLSCSPISGHRSVSWYQQTPGQGLQFLFEYFSETQRNKGNFPGRFSGRQFSNSRSEMNVSTLELGDSALYLCASSPKLAGSYNEQFFGPGTRLTVL.

This clone was observed a single time. V gene TRBV5-8 combines with J gene TRBJ2-1; 7 nucleotides align to TRBD2. Germline CDR1 and CDR2: SGHTS and YDEGEE. V lost 1 base, J lost 7 bases, and 11 bases stayed unmatched. The CDR3 totals 16 residues. CDR3 bases: TGTGCCAGCAGCTTGTTGGCCCTTTGGCGGGAGAATGAGCAGTTCTTC. Translation gives CASSLLALWRENEQFF. Looking up the rest from reference TRBV5-8 and TRBJ2-1 gives the full variable domain: EAGVTQSPTHLIKTRGQQATLRCSPISGHTSVYWYQQALGLGLQFLLWYDEGEERNRGNFPPRFSGRQFPNYSSELNVNALELEDSALYLCASSLLALWRENEQFFGPGTRLTVL.

This clone was seen once. This chain uses TRBV7-2 with TRBJ2-7, with 8 bases aligning to TRBD1. The germline V gene encodes CDR1 SGHTA and CDR2 FQGNSA. Losses at the gene ends were 6 bases for V and 7 bases for J; bases not matched to a gene: 14. The CDR3 consists of 15 residues. The CDR3 protein is CASSWGGQGVEEQYF. The CDR3 region has the DNA TGTGCCAGCAGTTGGGGCGGACAGGGAGTTGAAGAGCAGTACTTC.

This chain connects TRBV11-2 to TRBJ1-6, with TRBD1 matching 10 bases. The J segment lost 5 bases and the V segment lost 6 bases, leaving 7 bases of the junction unmatched. Germline assignment: CDR1 SGHAT and CDR2 FQNNGV. This CDR3 contains 16 residues. CDR3 amino acids: CASRRPGQGHNSPLHF. CDR3 in DNA: TGTGCCAGCAGGAGACCGGGACAGGGGCATAATTCACCCCTCCACTTT.

The chain employs TRBV7-9 and TRBJ2-7; D gene ambiguous. The germline V and J ends were trimmed by 0 bases and 5 bases, with 5 bases remaining between them. CDR1 and CDR2 (germline): SEHNR, FQNEAQ (reference sequence). The CDR3 contains 12 residues. CDR3 nucleotide sequence: TGTGCCAGCAGCTTAGCGGTGAACGAGCAGTACTTC. Amino acids: CASSLAVNEQYF.

This clone came up a few times. The rearrangement uses TRBV6-5 and TRBJ1-5; D is perhaps TRBD1 (6 bases). The CDR3 sequence is 13 residues long. Trimming took 5 bases from V and 7 from J, leaving 12 bases between them. Per germline, CDR1 MNHEY and CDR2 SVGAGI. CDR3 in DNA: TGTGCCAGCAGTGAGGGGGGTCGGCAGCCCCAGCATTTT. This sequence encodes CASSEGGRQPQHF.

The chain employs TRBV25-1 and TRBJ2-7; D is uncertain. This CDR3 comprises 13 residues. Trimming stripped 5 bases from V and 3 bases from J, with 11 bases between. The V gene's germline CDR1 is MGHDK and CDR2 SYGVNS. The CDR3 protein is CASSSLADYEQYF. The DNA of the CDR3 is TGTGCCAGCAGTAGTCTCGCCGACTACGAGCAGTACTTC.

V gene TRBV27 combines with J gene TRBJ2-7; 10 nucleotides line up with TRBD1. Germline V lookup: CDR1 MNHEY, CDR2 SMNVEV (reference sequence). V shed 6 bases and J 6 bases; nucleotides not matched to a gene: 8. The CDR3 is 14 amino acids. CDR3 sequence (DNA): TGTGCCAGCAGGGAGACAGGGGGCTTCGGCGAGCAGTACTTC. Amino acids: CASRETGGFGEQYF.

For this clone: In the same sample, other DNA sequences code for this CDR3. The chain couples TRBV5-1 to TRBJ2-7; D possibly corresponds to TRBD2 (6 bases). Trimming shortened V by 2 bases and J by 2 bases, and 11 bases separated the two germline ends. Germline loops: CDR1 SGHRS, CDR2 YFSETQ. This CDR3 contains 14 residues. CDR3 amino acids: CASSFSGSPYEQYF. Here the CDR3 DNA reads TGCGCCAGCAGCTTCAGCGGGTCCCCCTACGAGCAGTACTTC.

The genes are TRBV27 and TRBJ2-1; no reliable D call. The CDR3 loop spans 14 amino acids. V lost 5 bases to trimming and J lost 0 bases, with 8 bases between them. Germline-derived CDR1 and CDR2 are MNHEY and SMNVEV (reference sequence). The CDR3: CASSQWSSYNEQFF. CDR3 sequence (DNA): TGTGCCAGCAGTCAGTGGAGCTCCTACAATGAGCAGTTCTTC.

This clone appeared a single time. The genes are TRBV27 and TRBJ2-1; D may be TRBD2 (6 bases). CDR1 and CDR2 from the germline V gene are MNHEY and SMNVEV (reference sequence). Trimming left V 6 bases short and J 6 bases short, with 18 bases between. This CDR3 spans 15 amino acids. The CDR3 region has the DNA TGTGCCAGCAGCCCGCCTAGCGATATCGTCAATGAGCAGTTCTTC. It codes for CASSPPSDIVNEQFF.

The V and J genes are TRBV18 and TRBJ2-7; weak D call: TRBD2 (6 bases). The CDR3 sequence is 15 residues long. Germline V lookup: CDR1 KGHSH, CDR2 LQKENI. The ends were cut back, 3 bases at V and 3 bases at J, with 15 bases in the middle. For the CDR3, the DNA is TGTGCCAGCTCACCGGCGGGTTGGGAGGACTACGAGCAGTACTTC. Amino acid sequence: CASSPAGWEDYEQYF.

V gene TRBV7-9 combines with J gene TRBJ2-7, with TRBD2 matching over 7 bases. The germline CDR1 and CDR2 sequences are SEHNR and FQNEAQ (reference sequence). The CDR3 is 15 residues long. V lost 4 bases, J lost 3 bases, and 9 bases stayed unmatched. In DNA, the CDR3 is TGTGCCAGCAGCTCCGGGACTAATACCCGCTACGAGCAGTACTTC. Translating gives CASSSGTNTRYEQYF.

V usage is TRBV5-4 and J usage is TRBJ2-7; no clear D gene. Germline V CDR1 and CDR2: SGHNT, YYREEE (reference sequence). The V and J ends lost 3 bases and 3 bases respectively, with 13 bases between them. The CDR3 runs 14 residues. The CDR3 spells CASSSSDGNYEQYF. The CDR3 nucleotides are TGTGCCAGCAGCTCCTCGGACGGAAACTACGAGCAGTACTTC.

The chain recombines TRBV18 with TRBJ2-2; D is unresolved. Germline V gene data show CDR1 as KGHSH and CDR2 as LQKENI. The CDR3 is 14 residues long. Trimming took off 5 bases at V and 6 bases at J, with 13 bases between the two ends. The CDR3 protein is CASSKTEQAGELFF. The CDR3 DNA reads TGTGCCAGCTCAAAGACCGAGCAGGCCGGGGAGCTGTTTTTT.

Turning to this clone: Mismatch with germline at one junction end may stem from a read error. The gene calls are TRBV7-7 and TRBJ1-5; 10 bases are a match to TRBD1. CDR3 size: 15 residues. Germline V gives CDR1 SSHAT, CDR2 FNYEAQ (reference sequence). The chain's CDR3 is CASSLPRTGGEPQHF. The CDR3 DNA reads TGTGCTAGCAGCTTACCCAGGACAGGGGGTGAGCCCCAGCATTTT.

The rearrangement links TRBV27 to TRBJ2-1; 7 nucleotides align to TRBD2. The length of the CDR3 is 17 residues. J lost 0 bases, V lost 1 base, and 6 bases had no gene match. Per germline, CDR1 MNHEY and CDR2 SMNVEV (reference sequence). The CDR3 spells CASSLFQRGSSYNEQFF. CDR3 bases: TGTGCCAGCAGTTTATTCCAGCGGGGCAGCTCCTACAATGAGCAGTTCTTC.